Each of the 14 T cell receptor beta chains below was sequenced from the same sample in a study of cytomegalovirus exposure and HLA in healthy donors. 60 Vbeta and 13 Jbeta primers were used in PCR. Generated by immunoSEQ multiplex PCR, the TCRdb table keeps only in-frame clones and is missing some. Seen here are approximately 120,000 clones, about 81% observed once, and the top ten hold 1.1%. The sample comprised PBMCs. These receptor sequences come from a woman aged 25-40 years in good health and CMV-seronegative.

The rearrangement links TRBV15 to TRBJ1-1; D perhaps matches TRBD1 (5 bases). The CDR3 has 14 residues. The V and J ends lost 5 bases and 6 bases respectively, with 16 bases between them. Germline-derived CDR1 and CDR2 are LNHNV and YYDKDF (reference sequence). The chain's CDR3 is CATSVPGGRAEAFF. CDR3 DNA sequence: TGTGCCACCAGCGTACCGGGGGGACGGGCTGAAGCTTTCTTT. Complete variable domain (other parts from reference TRBV15 and TRBJ1-1): DAMVIQNPRYQVTQFGKPVTLSCSQTLNHNVMYWYQQKSSQAPKLLFHYYDKDFNNEADTPDNFQSRRPNTSFCFLDIRSPGLGDTAMYLCATSVPGGRAEAFFGQGTRLTVV.

CDR3 nucleotide sequence: TGTGCCAGTAGTGCCCGGGACAGGGGTGGGGACGAGCAGTACTTC. Encoded protein: CASSARDRGGDEQYF. The rearrangement uses TRBV19 and TRBJ2-7, with 10 bases lining up with TRBD1. The CDR3 contains 15 residues. Trimming took 5 bases from V and 5 from J; bases not matched to a gene: 9. CDR1 and CDR2 (germline): LNHDA, SQIVND (reference sequence). Based on the CDR3 plus reference TRBV19 and TRBJ2-7, the full variable domain is DGGITQSPKYLFRKEGQNVTLSCEQNLNHDAMYWYRQDPGQGLRLIYYSQIVNDFQKGDIAEGYSVSREKKESFPLTVTSAQKNPTAFYLCASSARDRGGDEQYFGPGTRLTVT.

The V gene is TRBV6-5, the J gene TRBJ2-1, with D tentatively TRBD1 (5 bases). The germline V and J ends were trimmed by 2 bases and 6 bases, with 11 bases remaining between them. Germline V gene sequence: CDR1 MNHEY, CDR2 SVGAGI. The CDR3 runs to 14 residues. The CDR3 reads CASSYGAGTNEQFF. Written as DNA, the CDR3 is TGTGCCAGCAGTTACGGGGCCGGAACCAATGAGCAGTTCTTC.

The CDR3 DNA reads TGTGCCAGCAGCGTCAGCGGGAGCTACAATGAGCAGTTCTTC. This sequence encodes CASSVSGSYNEQFF. The genes are TRBV9 and TRBJ2-1, with 8 bases fitting TRBD2. There are 14 residues in the CDR3. Germline V gene lookup returns CDR1 SGDLS and CDR2 YYNGEE. The V segment lost 2 bases and the J segment 3 bases; nucleotides outside the gene matches: 1.

This chain connects TRBV4-1 to TRBJ1-4; tentatively, D is TRBD1 (5 bases). There are 17 residues in the CDR3. The germline gives CDR1 MGHRA, CDR2 YSYEKL. The ends were cut back, 2 bases at V and 1 base at J, with 14 bases in the middle. The CDR3 loop reads CASSQQGGRKTNEKLFF. The CDR3 bases are TGCGCCAGCAGCCAACAGGGAGGAAGGAAAACTAATGAAAAACTGTTTTTT.

This clone was picked up a small number of times. The V call is TRBV19, the J call TRBJ2-4, with D uncertain. The V and J ends lost 3 bases and 6 bases respectively, with 12 bases between them. Germline CDR1 is LNHDA and CDR2 is SQIVND (reference sequence). CDR3 length: 14 amino acids. The DNA for the CDR3 is TGTGCCAGTAGTATCGCGACAAGTGGAAACATTCAGTACTTC. Translating gives CASSIATSGNIQYF.

The chain has TRBV6-5 and TRBJ1-2; 7 bases match TRBD1. The CDR3 is 15 amino acids. In germline, CDR1 is MNHEY, CDR2 SVGAGI. Trimming removed 4 bases from V and 4 bases from J; junction bases left unmatched: 9. CDR3 protein: CASSSRDSISYGYTF. CDR3 coding DNA: TGTGCCAGCAGTTCCAGGGACAGTATTTCCTATGGCTACACCTTC.

CDR3 in amino acids: CASSLFSSGGKNIQYF. The CDR3 DNA is TGTGCCAGCAGTTTATTTTCTAGCGGGGGAAAAAACATTCAGTACTTC. The chain uses TRBV27 and TRBJ2-4; 10 bases are a match to TRBD2. The V and J ends lost 1 base and 4 bases, in that order; junction bases with no gene match: 4. Germline lookup yields CDR1 MNHEY and CDR2 SMNVEV (reference sequence). The CDR3 has 16 amino acids.

The rearrangement uses TRBV6-1 and TRBJ1-2; 7 bases line up with TRBD1. Trimming cost V 6 bases and J 0 bases; bases outside gene matches: 7. This CDR3 spans 15 amino acids. Germline CDR1 is MNHNS and CDR2 is SASEGT. The CDR3 DNA is TGTGCCAGCAGAGTCCCGGGACAGACTAACTATGGCTACACCTTC. It codes for CASRVPGQTNYGYTF.

The CDR3 DNA reads as TGCGCCAGCAGCTTGGGACAGGGTAAAGAGACCCAGTACTTC. Translating it yields CASSLGQGKETQYF. The chain is built from TRBV5-1 and TRBJ2-5; 7 nucleotides agree with TRBD1. The germline gives CDR1 SGHRS, CDR2 YFSETQ. With V trimmed by 0 bases and J by 3 bases, 2 bases remained unmatched. CDR3 length: 14 residues.

V usage is TRBV18 and J usage is TRBJ2-1; 14 nucleotides line up with TRBD2. V lost 3 bases, J lost 6 bases, and 10 bases stayed unmatched. This CDR3 is 18 amino acids long. CDR1 and CDR2 from the germline V gene are KGHSH and LQKENI. The CDR3 loop reads CASSPLPPTSGRANEQFF. Written as DNA, the CDR3 is TGTGCCAGCTCACCTCTCCCCCCGACTAGCGGGAGGGCCAATGAGCAGTTCTTC.

The chain has TRBV6-6 and TRBJ1-1; the match to TRBD1 covers 7 bases. The CDR3 is made up of 15 amino acids. With 7 bases clipped from V and 4 bases from J, the junction kept 12 bases outside the gene matches. The germline CDR1 and CDR2 sequences are MNHNY and SVGAGI (reference sequence). CDR3 in amino acids: CASTQRAGGSTEAFF. CDR3 sequence (DNA): TGTGCCAGCACCCAAAGAGCAGGGGGGTCCACTGAAGCTTTCTTT.

J is TRBJ2-5 and V is TRBV14; 8 positions match TRBD2. The CDR3 contains 16 residues. CDR1 and CDR2 from the germline V gene are SGHDN and FVKESK. With V trimmed by 3 bases and J by 0 bases, 6 bases remained unmatched. The CDR3 region is CASSHLSGADQETQYF. The CDR3 nucleotides read TGTGCCAGCAGCCACCTTAGCGGGGCCGACCAAGAGACCCAGTACTTC.

This clone has only one observation. The chain joins TRBV6-5 to TRBJ1-2, with 7 bases lining up with TRBD1. V shed 2 bases, J shed 6 bases, and the junction held 9 bases outside the gene matches. CDR1 is MNHEY, CDR2 SVGAGI, per germline. This CDR3 is 15 amino acids long. CDR3 DNA sequence: TGTGCCAGCAGTTACGCTACCAGGGGGACGGATGGCTACACCTTC. As protein: CASSYATRGTDGYTF.